This TCR beta chain appears in the sequencing data of a study of Ad26.COV2.S vaccination and SARS-CoV-2 variants. The treatment is: over 15 received Ad26.COV2.S at low or high dose, single or two shots; roughly five received placebo; per-sample allocation not given. Sample collection was performed on day 63 after the first vaccine or placebo injection. V shed 0 bases, J shed 1 base, and the junction held 5 bases outside the gene matches. The CDR3 is made up of 16 amino acids. Looked up from germline, CDR1 is LGHNA and CDR2 is YNFKEQ. Sequencing used immunoSEQ multiplex PCR; TCRdb keeps in-frame clones, though not all of them. Here the sample spans about 380,000 clones, roughly 85% being singletons.

The receptor's source is a person between 18 and 65 years old who received the Ad26.COV2.S COVID-19 vaccine or a placebo. The sequenced sample was peripheral blood, obtained in a trial of Ad26.COV2.S vaccine versus placebo. This rearrangement joins TRBV4-2 to TRBJ2-7; 8 nucleotides agree with TRBD1. The CDR3 DNA is TGTGCCAGCAGCCAAGATCTACAGGGGGAATCCTACGAGCAGTACTTC. It specifies CASSQDLQGESYEQYF.